The clone carrying this TCR beta chain is a singleton in its sample. This record comes from a study of technical replicates of blood from a handful of donors. Germline CDR1 LGHNA, CDR2 YSLEER. Trimming cost V 3 bases and J 5 bases; bases outside gene matches: 9. This CDR3 contains 15 residues. Clones were sequenced by immunoSEQ multiplex PCR, and TCRdb holds only the in-frame ones, with some missing. This sample has approximately 75,000 clones, with more than 90% found just once. This sequence originates from a human donor in good health. Sequencing used T cells isolated from PBMCs. The rearrangement uses TRBV4-3 and TRBJ1-1; 7 bases agree with TRBD1. Written as DNA, the CDR3 is TGCGCCAGCAGCCACGACAGGGCGGTGGGGACTGAAGCTTTCTTT. It codes for CASSHDRAVGTEAFF.